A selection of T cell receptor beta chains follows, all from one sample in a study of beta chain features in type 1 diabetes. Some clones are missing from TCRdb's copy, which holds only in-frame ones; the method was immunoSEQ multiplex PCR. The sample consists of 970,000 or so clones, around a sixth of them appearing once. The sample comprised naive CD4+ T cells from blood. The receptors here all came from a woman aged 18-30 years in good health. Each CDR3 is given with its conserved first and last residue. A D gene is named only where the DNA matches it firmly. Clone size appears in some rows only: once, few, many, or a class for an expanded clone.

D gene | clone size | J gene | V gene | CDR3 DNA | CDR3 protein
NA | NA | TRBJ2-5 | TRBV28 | TGTGCCAGCAGTTCGCTACTTGATCAGCCGCAAGAGACCCAGTACTTC | CASSSLLDQPQETQYF
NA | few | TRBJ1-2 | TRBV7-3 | TGTGCCAGCAGCTTAGATCGTGGCTACACCTTC | CASSLDRGYTF
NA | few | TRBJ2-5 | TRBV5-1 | TGCGCCAGCAACCTGGCGGGGGAGACCCAGTACTTC | CASNLAGETQYF
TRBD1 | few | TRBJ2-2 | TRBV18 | TGTGCCAGCTCAACCGGGACAGGGAACACCGGGGAGCTGTTTTTT | CASSTGTGNTGELFF
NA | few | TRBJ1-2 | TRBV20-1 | TGCAGTGCGGGGGTTTACTATGGCTACACCTTC | CSAGVYYGYTF
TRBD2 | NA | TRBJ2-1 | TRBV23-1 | TGCGCCAGCAGTCAGGCCCCAGCGGGAGGGTTTGAATCGTACAATGAGCAGTTCTTC | CASSQAPAGGFESYNEQFF
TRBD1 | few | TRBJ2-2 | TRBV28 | TGTGCCAGCAGTTTACCACAGGGGCTTGCCGGGGAGCTGTTTTTT | CASSLPQGLAGELFF
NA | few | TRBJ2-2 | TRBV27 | TGTGCCAGCAGTTTAGTAAGAACCGGGGAGCTGTTTTTT | CASSLVRTGELFF
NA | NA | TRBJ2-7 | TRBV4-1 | TGCGCCAGCAGCCAATTTCCCTCCTACGAGCAGTACTTC | CASSQFPSYEQYF
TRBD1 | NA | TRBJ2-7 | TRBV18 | TGTGCCAGCTCCCCCCCCCGGGACAGCTACGAGCAGTACTTC | CASSPPRDSYEQYF
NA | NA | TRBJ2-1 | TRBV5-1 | TGCGCCAGCAGGGGCCGATATGAGCAGTTCTTC | CASRGRYEQFF
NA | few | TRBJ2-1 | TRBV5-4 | TGTGCCAGCAGCCAAGGACTGGATACCCTGCGGGGGCAGTTCTTC | CASSQGLDTLRGQFF
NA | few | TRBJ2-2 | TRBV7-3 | TGTGCCAGCAGCTCCCACAGGGCCCCCGGGGAGCTGTTTTTT | CASSSHRAPGELFF
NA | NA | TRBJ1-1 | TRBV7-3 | TGTGCCAGCAGCTTACACCCGAACACTGAAGCTTTCTTT | CASSLHPNTEAFF
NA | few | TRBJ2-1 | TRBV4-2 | TGTGCCAGCAGCGGGACTCACTCCTCCTACAATGAGCAGTTCTTC | CASSGTHSSYNEQFF
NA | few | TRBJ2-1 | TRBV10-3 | TGTGCCATCGGTTCGGACTCCTACAATGAGCAGTTCTTC | CAIGSDSYNEQFF
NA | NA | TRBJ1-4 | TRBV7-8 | TGTGCCAGCAGCCCCTCGCCGGGAAATGAAAAACTGTTTTTT | CASSPSPGNEKLFF
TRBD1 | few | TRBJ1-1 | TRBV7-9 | TGTGCCAGCAGCTCAAAGACAAGGACAGGATCTGAAGCTTTCTTT | CASSSKTRTGSEAFF
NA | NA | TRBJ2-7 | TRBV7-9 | TGTGCCAGCAGCTTCGGGGGCCACGAGCAGTACTTC | CASSFGGHEQYF
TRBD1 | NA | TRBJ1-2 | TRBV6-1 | TGTGCCAGCAGTGAAATTGGGACAGGGGGCGCTTACTATGGCTACACCTTC | CASSEIGTGGAYYGYTF
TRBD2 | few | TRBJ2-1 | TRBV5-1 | TGCGCCAGCAGCTTGGGAGGACTAGGATACAATGAGCAGTTCTTC | CASSLGGLGYNEQFF
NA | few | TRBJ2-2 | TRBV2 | TGTGCCAGCGCCTTCGCCGGGGAGCTGTTTTTT | CASAFAGELFF
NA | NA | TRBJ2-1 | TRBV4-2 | TGTGCCAGCAGGGGGAGGTATGAGCAGTTCTTC | CASRGRYEQFF
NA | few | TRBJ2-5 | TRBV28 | TGTGCCAGCAGTTCAGGGCGGCGTTATCAAGAGACCCAGTACTTC | CASSSGRRYQETQYF
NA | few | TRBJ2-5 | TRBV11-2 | TGTGCCAGCAGCTTCCCGCCAGGGACCCAGTACTTC | CASSFPPGTQYF
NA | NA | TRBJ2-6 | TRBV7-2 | TGTGCCAGCAGCCCTCCGCATGTGGGGGCCAACGTCCTGACTTTC | CASSPPHVGANVLTF
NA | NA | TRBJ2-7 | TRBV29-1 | TGCAGCGTTGGGGGGGGACAGACCTACGAGCAGTACTTC | CSVGGGQTYEQYF
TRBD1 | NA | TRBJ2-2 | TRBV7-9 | TGTGCCAGCAGCCAAGCGACAGGGGCCTTTGGGGAGCTGTTTTTT | CASSQATGAFGELFF
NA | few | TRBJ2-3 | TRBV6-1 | TGTGCCAGCAGTGACAGGTGGGGCACAGATACGCAGTATTTT | CASSDRWGTDTQYF
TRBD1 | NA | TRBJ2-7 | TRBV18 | TGTGCCAGCTCCCCACCTTCCGACAGGGTCTTATACGAGCAGTACTTC | CASSPPSDRVLYEQYF
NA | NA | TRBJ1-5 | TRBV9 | TGTGCCAGCAGCGTAGCTGGTCAGGTCCCCGAGCCCCAGCATTTT | CASSVAGQVPEPQHF
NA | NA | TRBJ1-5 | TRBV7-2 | TGTGCCAGCAGCTTAGATGGTGGGGTGTATCAGCCCCAGCATTTT | CASSLDGGVYQPQHF
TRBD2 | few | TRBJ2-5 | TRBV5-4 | TGTGCCAGCAGCTTCGGGGGGGTTGAGACCCAGTACTTC | CASSFGGVETQYF
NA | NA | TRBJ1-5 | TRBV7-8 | TGTGCCAGCAGCTTAACTTTCGAGATTCAGCCCCAGCATTTT | CASSLTFEIQPQHF
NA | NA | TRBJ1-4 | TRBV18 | TGTGCCAGCTCAGAGTTGCTCGGGAGAAATGAAAAACTGTTTTTT | CASSELLGRNEKLFF
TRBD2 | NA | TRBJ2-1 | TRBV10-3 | TGTGCCATCAGTGAATCGAAGCTAGCGGTTGAGCAGTTCTTC | CAISESKLAVEQFF
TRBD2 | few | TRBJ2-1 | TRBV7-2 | TGTGCCAGCAGCTTAGAAGGTGCTAGCGGGAGGGCCATGTACAATGAGCAGTTCTTC | CASSLEGASGRAMYNEQFF
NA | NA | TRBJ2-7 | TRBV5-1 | TGCGCCAGCAGCACGGGGGACTCCTACGAGCAGTACTTC | CASSTGDSYEQYF
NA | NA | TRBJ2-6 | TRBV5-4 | TGTGCCAGCAGCACGGACAGCTCTGGGGCCAACGTCCTGACTTTC | CASSTDSSGANVLTF
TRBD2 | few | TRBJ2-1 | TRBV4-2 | TGTGCCAGCAGCCGGAGACTAGCGGCAAACAATGAGCAGTTCTTC | CASSRRLAANNEQFF
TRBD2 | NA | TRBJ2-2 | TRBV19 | TGTGCCAGTACCCCCTCCGCGGGGGGGTGGGACACCGGGGAGCTGTTTTTT | CASTPSAGGWDTGELFF
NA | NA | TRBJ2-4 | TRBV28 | TGTGCCACCCAGAGTCCCGGACTCCTTGGCAAAAACATTCAGTACTTC | CATQSPGLLGKNIQYF
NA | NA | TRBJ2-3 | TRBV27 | TGTGCCAGCAGTTTTAGGGGTAAAGATACGCAGTATTTT | CASSFRGKDTQYF
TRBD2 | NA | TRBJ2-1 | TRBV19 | TGTGCCAGTAGTTCACCGGGACTAGCCTACAATGAGCAGTTCTTC | CASSSPGLAYNEQFF
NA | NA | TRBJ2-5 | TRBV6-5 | TGTGCCAGCAGTGAAGGACACGAGAGAGAGACCCAGTACTTC | CASSEGHERETQYF
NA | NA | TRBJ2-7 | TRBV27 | TGTGCCAGCAGTGTGAACAGGCCACCTACTTCCGAGCAGTACTTC | CASSVNRPPTSEQYF
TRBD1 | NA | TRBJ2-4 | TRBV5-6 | TGTGCCAGCAGGCCGACCGGGACAGGGTCTTACATTCAGTACTTC | CASRPTGTGSYIQYF
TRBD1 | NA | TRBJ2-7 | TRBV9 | TGTGCCAGCAGCCCCAGGGACAGGGGCTACGAGCAGTACTTC | CASSPRDRGYEQYF
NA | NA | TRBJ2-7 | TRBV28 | TGTGCCAGCAGGGGGGGGGCTTTCCCCTACGAGCAGTACTTC | CASRGGAFPYEQYF
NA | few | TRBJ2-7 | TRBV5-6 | TGTGCCAGCAGCTTGGAGGGGGTGAGAGGCTACGAGCAGTACTTC | CASSLEGVRGYEQYF
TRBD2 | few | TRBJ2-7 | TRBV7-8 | TGTGCCAGCAGCCCTAAGCGGGGGGCCTACGAGCAGTACTTC | CASSPKRGAYEQYF
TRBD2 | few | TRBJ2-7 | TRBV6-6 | TGTGCCAGCAGTTACTCGGTAGCGGGAGGCTACGAGCAGTACTTC | CASSYSVAGGYEQYF
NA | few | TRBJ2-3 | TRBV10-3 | TGTGCCATCAAGGCCGCGGGGAATAGTGGCACAGATACGCAGTATTTT | CAIKAAGNSGTDTQYF